This TCR beta chain was documented in a study of T cell responses to AZD1222 COVID-19 vaccine. The table came from immunoSEQ multiplex PCR; TCRdb's copy has only in-frame clones and leaves some out. The sample holds tens of thousands of clones, 70% to 80% seen once. This CDR3 has 11 residues. CDR1 and CDR2 (germline): MDHEN, SYDVKM. V was pared by 5 bases and J by 6 bases, with 6 bases between. The sequence came from an adult in good health. The V call is TRBV28, the J call TRBJ2-3; D gene unclear. The material sequenced was peripheral blood, taken on day 0 of AZD1222 vaccination. The DNA for the CDR3 is TGTGCCAGCAGTACCGTCGATACGCAGTATTTT. Its protein is CASSTVDTQYF.